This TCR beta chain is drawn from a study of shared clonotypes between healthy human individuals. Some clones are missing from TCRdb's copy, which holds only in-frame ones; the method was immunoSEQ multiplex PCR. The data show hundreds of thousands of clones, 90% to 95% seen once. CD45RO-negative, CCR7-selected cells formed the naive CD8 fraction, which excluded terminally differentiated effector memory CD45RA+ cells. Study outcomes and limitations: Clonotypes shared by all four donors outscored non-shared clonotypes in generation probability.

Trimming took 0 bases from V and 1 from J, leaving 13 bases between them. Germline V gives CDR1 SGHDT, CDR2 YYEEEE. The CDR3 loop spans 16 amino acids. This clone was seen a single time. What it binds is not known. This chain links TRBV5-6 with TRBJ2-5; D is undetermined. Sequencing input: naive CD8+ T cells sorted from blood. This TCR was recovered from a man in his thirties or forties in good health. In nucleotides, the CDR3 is TGTGCCAGCAGCTTGGCCTCGTCAGCAGCCCAAGAGACCCAGTACTTC. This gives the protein CASSLASSAAQETQYF.